This T cell receptor beta chain was found in a study of T cells in Graves' hyperthyroidism and ophthalmopathy. Amplification yielded TCR beta CDR3 regions, with RNA transcripts as the source. Researchers ran a first-round RT-PCR on the TCR CDR3 using the HTBI primer set. One entry per CDR3 protein results from TCRdb running MiXCR on the multiplex PCR reads. The table records roughly 740,000 distinct CDR3 sequences, roughly 15% of them present only once. General observations from the study: Most thyroid clonotypes expanded above 0.001 appeared in blood too.

Germline V lookup: CDR1 MDHEN, CDR2 SYDVKM. Trimming pared 3 bases from V and 0 bases from J, leaving 11 bases between. This CDR3 has 15 amino acids. On this clonotype itself: Its antigen is unidentified.

Clinical symptoms, serum thyroxine and TRAb, thyroid ultrasound and orbital computed tomography were used for the diagnoses. The sequenced sample was blood. This rearrangement joins TRBV28 to TRBJ1-2; D gene uncertain. This receptor was obtained from a man aged 18 to 30 with Graves' hyperthyroidism. The DNA of the CDR3 is TGTGCCAGCAGTTTCGCATGGGATGCTAACTATGGCTACACCTTC. Protein sequence: CASSFAWDANYGYTF.